The 32 T cell receptor beta chains presented below share a single source sample, sequenced in a study of blood T cell repertoires in COVID-19 (dated by TCRdb to about 2020). Library creation used the immunoSEQ multiplex PCR assay. This immuneACCESS table, as held by TCRdb, lists in-frame sequences with V and J called but not all clones. Of the missing ones, under half trace to an unresolved V gene in checked studies; the others have no known cause. This sample is represented by 100,000 to 150,000 clones; 87% of them were singletons. The leading ten clones occupy roughly 29% of the sample. Input material: peripheral blood. These receptors all come from a woman in her 70s with acute or convalescent COVID-19.

The chain employs TRBV18 and TRBJ2-7, with TRBD1 matching 10 bases. The V gene end was trimmed by 2 bases and the J gene end by 0 bases; junction bases not matched to a gene: 4. The CDR3 sequence is 16 residues long. Looked up from germline, CDR1 is KGHSH and CDR2 is LQKENI. The CDR3 region is CASSPSWTGGSYEQYF. The DNA of the CDR3 is TGTGCCAGCTCACCAAGTTGGACAGGGGGCTCCTACGAGCAGTACTTC.

The V and J genes are TRBV29-1 and TRBJ1-3; no definite D call. Deletions cut 4 bases from V and 0 bases from J, with 7 bases between. The CDR3 has 13 residues. Per germline, CDR1 SQVTM and CDR2 ANQGSEA. The CDR3 DNA follows: TGCAGCGTTGCGGCGGCCTCTGGAAACACCATATATTTT. This codes for CSVAAASGNTIYF.

The chain recombines TRBV6-5 with TRBJ2-5, with 11 bases identical to TRBD2. Germline values: CDR1 MNHEY, CDR2 SVGAGI. The V gene end was trimmed by 10 bases and the J gene end by 5 bases; junction bases not matched to a gene: 9. The CDR3 has 14 residues. This CDR3 is CAIRSGGAGETQYF. For the CDR3, the DNA is TGTGCCATACGTAGCGGGGGGGCCGGGGAGACCCAGTACTTC.

This clone appeared once. The J gene is TRBJ1-4, the V gene TRBV11-2; no definite D call. The CDR3 spans 15 residues. The germline V gene has CDR1 SGHAT and CDR2 FQNNGV. V gave up 5 bases and J gave up 4 bases, with 14 bases separating them. The CDR3 region is CASSPTINFNEKLFF. The CDR3 nucleotides read TGTGCCAGCAGCCCTACCATTAACTTTAATGAAAAACTGTTTTTT.

This chain joins TRBV27 and TRBJ1-1, with TRBD1 matching over 8 bases. This CDR3 region has 15 residues. V lost 8 bases to trimming and J lost 1 base; unmatched junction nucleotides: 9. Germline V gene lookup returns CDR1 MNHEY and CDR2 SMNVEV (reference sequence). The DNA for the CDR3 is TGTGCCAGCTTTGGAATGACAGGGGCGAACACTGAAGCTTTCTTT. Protein sequence: CASFGMTGANTEAFF.

In this sample, this clone turned up once. CDR3 nucleotide sequence: TGTGCCAGCAGCTTAACGTTGGCTAGCGGCGAAGAGACCCAGTACTTC. This sequence encodes CASSLTLASGEETQYF. V gene TRBV7-3 combines with J gene TRBJ2-5, with TRBD2 matching over 7 bases. Looked up from germline, CDR1 is SGHTA and CDR2 is FQGTGA. The CDR3 spans 16 residues. V lost 0 bases and J lost 3; bases outside the gene matches: 7.

The genes are TRBV29-1 and TRBJ2-2, with D possibly TRBD2 on 5 matching bases. The germline gives CDR1 SQVTM, CDR2 ANQGSEA. This CDR3 contains 13 residues. Deletions cut 4 bases from V and 6 bases from J, with 12 bases between. The CDR3 DNA reads as TGCAGCGTTGTTGGGTTCGGGGCCGGGGAGCTGTTTTTT. As protein: CSVVGFGAGELFF.

This chain connects TRBV6-5 to TRBJ2-7; 9 positions agree with TRBD2. The junction had 8 bases not matched to a gene; V was cut back by 6 bases and J by 5 bases. This CDR3 contains 14 residues. Germline V gives CDR1 MNHEY, CDR2 SVGAGI. In DNA, the CDR3 is TGTGCCAGCAGGAGAGGGCGGGGGGGCCACGAGCAGTACTTC. It encodes CASRRGRGGHEQYF.

This clone was seen just once. V gene TRBV11-3 combines with J gene TRBJ1-2; 7 nucleotides align to TRBD1. Trimming cost V 0 bases and J 3 bases; bases outside gene matches: 7. Germline loops: CDR1 SGHNT, CDR2 YENEEA. The CDR3 loop spans 16 amino acids. In nucleotides, the CDR3 is TGTGCCAGCAGCTTAGACTTCGCAGGGGGGTACTATGGCTACACCTTC. Translating gives CASSLDFAGGYYGYTF.

The count of this clone is one. This chain links TRBV3-1 (or the pseudogene TRBV3-2) with TRBJ1-2; D uncertain. Germline CDR1 LGHDT, CDR2 YNNKEL (reference sequence). Between the trimmed V and J ends, which lost 0 bases and 4 bases, there was a span of 6 bases. The CDR3 is 13 amino acids. CDR3 sequence reads: CASSQDGGYGYTF. CDR3 coding DNA: TGTGCCAGCAGCCAAGATGGAGGCTATGGCTACACCTTC.

This clone was counted a few times. V and J are TRBV19 and TRBJ1-4; D is possibly TRBD1 (6 bases). Trimming cost V 5 bases and J 10 bases, with 11 bases left between them. CDR3 length: 12 residues. Germline V CDR1 and CDR2: LNHDA, SQIVND (reference sequence). The DNA of the CDR3 is TGTGCCAGTAGTGCGGGCAGGGGAAAACTGTTTTTT. It encodes CASSAGRGKLFF.

The chain links TRBV14 to TRBJ1-1, with D possibly being TRBD1 (6 bases). The CDR3 sequence is 15 residues long. CDR1 is SGHDN, CDR2 FVKESK, per germline. The V and J ends lost 2 bases and 4 bases respectively, with 14 bases between them. As DNA, the CDR3 is TGTGCCAGCAGCCAACTCAGGGGCGCGGGCACTGAAGCTTTCTTT. Amino acids: CASSQLRGAGTEAFF.

The chain links TRBV6-1 to TRBJ1-5; D possibly corresponds to TRBD1 (5 bases). CDR1 is MNHNS and CDR2 is SASEGT in the germline V gene. Trimming left V 1 base short and J 5 bases short, with 9 bases between. The CDR3 runs to 14 residues. The CDR3 sequence is CASSEVGGYQPQHF. The CDR3 DNA sequence: TGTGCCAGCAGTGAAGTGGGGGGATATCAGCCCCAGCATTTT.

As to this clone: The same CDR3 can be traced to other DNA sequences in this sample. This chain links TRBV28 with TRBJ1-2; no firm D call. With 6 bases removed from V and 0 bases from J, the gap between germline ends came to 11 bases. The CDR3 sequence is 14 residues long. Germline loops: CDR1 MDHEN, CDR2 SYDVKM. In DNA form, the CDR3 reads TGTGCCAGCAGCCCCCGCACGGCTAACTATGGCTACACCTTC. Translating gives CASSPRTANYGYTF.

This clone appeared a few times. The chain has TRBV2 and TRBJ2-2; D is possibly TRBD1 (6 bases). CDR1 is SNHLY and CDR2 is FYNNEI in the germline V gene. The V end was cut by 6 bases, the J end by 4 bases, with 12 bases between. The CDR3 has 14 amino acids. In nucleotides, the CDR3 is TGTGCCAGCAGGACGGACAGTAGCACCGGGGAGCTGTTTTTT. This sequence encodes CASRTDSSTGELFF.

As concerns this clone: The sample carries other DNA sequences with the same CDR3. The genes are TRBV28 and TRBJ2-7, with 9 nucleotides matching TRBD1. Germline values: CDR1 MDHEN, CDR2 SYDVKM. This CDR3 region has 13 residues. The V gene end was trimmed by 4 bases and the J gene end by 3 bases; junction bases not matched to a gene: 1. CDR3 protein: CASSSGQGYEQYF. As DNA, the CDR3 is TGTGCCAGCAGTTCGGGACAGGGCTACGAGCAGTACTTC.

The chain couples TRBV28 to TRBJ1-1; no reliable D call. This CDR3 spans 15 amino acids. Germline V gene sequence: CDR1 MDHEN, CDR2 SYDVKM. The germline V and J ends were trimmed by 2 bases and 1 base, with 11 bases remaining between them. This CDR3 is CASSLPQFPNTEAFF. The CDR3 region has the DNA TGTGCCAGCAGTTTACCCCAGTTCCCGAACACTGAAGCTTTCTTT.

This clone was seen only once. J is TRBJ1-1 and V is TRBV19; D uncertain. CDR1 is LNHDA, CDR2 SQIVND, per germline (reference sequence). Trimming shortened V by 7 bases and J by 0 bases, and 12 bases separated the two germline ends. The length of the CDR3 is 14 residues. The CDR3 spells CASKWQRMNTEAFF. CDR3 nucleotide sequence: TGTGCCAGTAAGTGGCAGCGCATGAACACTGAAGCTTTCTTT.

The chain combines TRBV5-1 with TRBJ2-3, with a tentative D call TRBD1 (6 bases). The CDR3 is made up of 14 amino acids. Trimming left V 4 bases short and J 6 bases short, with 15 bases between. Germline V gives CDR1 SGHRS, CDR2 YFSETQ. The CDR3 protein is CASSIQGSGDTQYF. CDR3 DNA sequence: TGCGCCAGCAGCATACAGGGTTCTGGCGATACGCAGTATTTT. Based on the CDR3 plus reference TRBV5-1 and TRBJ2-3, the full variable domain is KAGVTQTPRYLIKTRGQQVTLSCSPISGHRSVSWYQQTPGQGLQFLFEYFSETQRNKGNFPGRFSGRQFSNSRSEMNVSTLELGDSALYLCASSIQGSGDTQYFGPGTRLTVL.

The chain is built from TRBV5-4 and TRBJ1-2; no firm D call. The CDR3 runs 15 residues. From germline, CDR1 is SGHNT and CDR2 YYREEE (reference sequence). Trimming removed 0 bases at V and 4 bases at J, with 13 bases between. The CDR3 DNA reads TGTGCCAGCAGCTTGGGGTCCCTAGGGAGCTATGGCTACACCTTC. Residues: CASSLGSLGSYGYTF.

The rearrangement joins TRBV5-1 to TRBJ2-2, with D maybe TRBD1 (5 bases). Germline CDR1 and CDR2: SGHRS and YFSETQ. The ends were cut back, 4 bases at V and 5 bases at J, with 18 bases in the middle. This CDR3 has 16 residues. Written as DNA, the CDR3 is TGCGCCAGCAGCCCCAGAATCGCAGGGATAACCGGGGAGCTGTTTTTT. Translated, it gives CASSPRIAGITGELFF.

This clone was seen once. This chain uses TRBV18 with TRBJ1-1, with D perhaps matching TRBD1 (6 bases). The V and J ends lost 6 bases and 4 bases respectively, with 24 bases between them. Germline V CDR1 and CDR2: KGHSH, LQKENI. This CDR3 comprises 17 residues. The CDR3 reads CASSYSPRTVSITEAFF. Here the CDR3 DNA reads TGTGCCAGCTCGTACTCTCCAAGGACAGTGAGTATCACTGAAGCTTTCTTT.

The chain links TRBV24-1 to TRBJ1-1, with 8 bases that match TRBD1. The CDR3 loop spans 13 amino acids. Germline lookup yields CDR1 KGHDR and CDR2 SFDVKD. Trimming removed 7 bases from V and 4 bases from J; junction bases left unmatched: 4. CDR3 residues: CATSGQGATEAFF. CDR3 nucleotide sequence: TGTGCCACCAGCGGCCAGGGGGCCACTGAAGCTTTCTTT.

This sequence joins TRBV18 and TRBJ1-3; D is ambiguous. Germline loops: CDR1 KGHSH, CDR2 LQKENI. The CDR3 length is 15 residues. The V end was cut by 3 bases, the J end by 2 bases, with 11 bases between. The CDR3 DNA reads as TGTGCCAGCTCACCGCTAGAGGCGGCTGGAAACACCATATATTTT. Translating gives CASSPLEAAGNTIYF.

The chain recombines TRBV3-1 (or the pseudogene TRBV3-2) with TRBJ2-3, with 9 bases matching TRBD2. The V gene's germline CDR1 is LGHDT and CDR2 YNNKEL (reference sequence). The CDR3 has 18 amino acids. V lost 2 bases, J lost 4 bases, and 13 bases stayed unmatched. Here the CDR3 reads CASSQIRDSSGVADTQYF. CDR3 coding DNA: TGTGCCAGCAGCCAAATCCGAGACTCTAGCGGGGTCGCAGATACGCAGTATTTT.

In its sample, this clone was seen once. The chain links TRBV5-4 to TRBJ1-1, with a possible D match to TRBD1 (5 bases). Per the germline V gene, CDR1 is SGHNT and CDR2 is YYREEE (reference sequence). The CDR3 has 14 residues. V lost 4 bases and J lost 1, with 11 bases in between. This CDR3 reads CASSKDTTNTEAFF. The CDR3 DNA reads TGTGCCAGCAGCAAGGACACGACGAACACTGAAGCTTTCTTT.

J is TRBJ1-4 and V is TRBV7-9; TRBD1 is a possible D gene (5 bases). Germline lookup yields CDR1 SEHNR and CDR2 FQNEAQ (reference sequence). The CDR3 loop spans 15 amino acids. V was shortened by 5 bases and J by 6 bases, with 16 bases between the two germline ends. This CDR3 is CASSPPEGWDEKLFF. Written as DNA, the CDR3 is TGTGCCAGCAGCCCCCCGGAGGGGTGGGATGAAAAACTGTTTTTT.

V and J are TRBV19 and TRBJ1-1, with D possibly TRBD1 on 6 matching bases. The V end was cut by 10 bases, the J end by 2 bases, with 20 bases between. Germline CDR1 reads LNHDA; CDR2 reads SQIVND (reference sequence). The CDR3 totals 15 residues. This chain's CDR3 is CATSISLGHNTEAFF. CDR3 nucleotides: TGTGCCACCTCCATAAGTCTGGGACACAACACTGAAGCTTTCTTT.

This chain uses TRBV2 with TRBJ2-5; 10 bases agree with TRBD1. Germline assignment: CDR1 SNHLY and CDR2 FYNNEI. V lost 7 bases, J lost 5 bases, and 4 bases stayed unmatched. This CDR3 is 13 amino acids long. As DNA, the CDR3 is TGTGCCAGCACTAGGACAGGGGGTGAGACCCAGTACTTC. The encoded protein is CASTRTGGETQYF.

The sample holds one count of this clone. The gene calls are TRBV13 and TRBJ2-7; TRBD1 aligns across 9 bases. Per the germline V gene, CDR1 is PRHDT and CDR2 is FYEKMQ (reference sequence). Germline trimming cut 7 bases from V and 5 bases from J; bases unmatched to any gene: 15. The CDR3 contains 16 residues. The chain's CDR3 is CASTNPPRQGDHEQYF. In DNA form, the CDR3 reads TGTGCCAGCACCAATCCCCCCCGACAGGGGGACCACGAGCAGTACTTC.

The chain links TRBV28 to TRBJ1-3; 9 bases line up with TRBD1. V was pared by 2 bases and J by 4 bases, with 3 bases of the junction left unmatched. Germline-derived CDR1 and CDR2 are MDHEN and SYDVKM. The CDR3 is 15 amino acids. DNA of the CDR3: TGTGCCAGCAGTTTAATTACAGGGGGCGGAAACACCATATATTTT. Amino acids: CASSLITGGGNTIYF. The full variable domain, completed using reference TRBV28 and TRBJ1-3, is DVKVTQSSRYLVKRTGEKVFLECVQDMDHENMFWYRQDPGLGLRLIYFSYDVKMKEKGDIPEGYSVSREKKERFSLILESASTNQTSMYLCASSLITGGGNTIYFGEGSWLTVV.

This clone has only a few counts. This chain uses TRBV4-1 with TRBJ1-5; 7 bases line up with TRBD1. The CDR3 consists of 19 residues. With V trimmed by 0 bases and J by 2 bases, 13 bases remained unmatched. Germline lookup yields CDR1 MGHRA and CDR2 YSYEKL. CDR3 protein: CASSQEGLRQGGGNQPQHF. DNA of the CDR3: TGCGCCAGCAGCCAAGAGGGTTTGAGACAGGGAGGAGGCAATCAGCCCCAGCATTTT.